This TCR beta chain was identified in a study of regulatory T cells in long-lasting Graves disease. The overall study: Graves' cases, newly diagnosed, had used antithyroid drugs under 3 months. Overall study findings and caveats: Persistent disease was associated with favored TRBV28 usage and with favored use of TRBJ1-2 and TRBJ2-5.

The CDR3 has 12 amino acids. V was clipped by 0 bases and J by 11 bases, with 8 bases between them. Looked up from germline, CDR1 is SGHVS and CDR2 is FQNEAQ. Sample time point: newly diagnosed GD, antithyroid drugs for less than 3 months. Researchers made the TCR library from RNA that was extracted from PBMCs. Into tubes containing EDTA, roughly 10 milliliters of peripheral blood were drawn. Sequencing libraries for TCR beta were prepared with iRepertoire HTBI primers and Arm-PCR of CDR3 regions. TCRdb re-called the multiplex PCR reads through MiXCR, storing one row per CDR3 protein. The profile shows about 620,000 distinct CDR3 sequences, 16% of them singletons. As concerns this clonotype: Its cognate antigen is unknown.

These data also featured in a second study, about T cells in Graves' hyperthyroidism and ophthalmopathy. That source adds: For Graves' hyperthyroidism to be stable, ophthalmopathy could not progress within 18 months.

The specimen was peripheral blood mononuclear cells (PBMCs), collected at new diagnosis, from a patient treated with antithyroid drugs. This receptor was identified in a woman younger than 45 with Graves disease. V usage is TRBV7-8 and J usage is TRBJ2-1; D is unresolved. Here the CDR3 DNA reads TGTGCCAGCAGCTTAGCTCCCTCCAAGCAGTTCTTC. Translated: CASSLAPSKQFF.